A selection of T cell receptor beta chains follows, all from one sample in a study of OX40 agonist ivuxolimab in advanced cancers. Assay: immunoSEQ multiplex PCR; the TCRdb copy retains only in-frame clones and omits some. In the table there are 100,000 to 120,000 clones, about nine tenths of which are singletons. The input for sequencing was CD4+ or CD8+ T cells sorted from blood, taken in a trial of the OX40 agonist ivuxolimab. These receptors were collected from an adult with an advanced solid tumor such as melanoma, head and neck, liver or kidney cancer. The CDR3 runs from the conserved cysteine through the conserved F or W. D genes are given only for firm matches. Only part of the rows carry a size: once, few, many, or a class if the clone is expanded.

TRBD1	17	TRBV10-3	TRBJ2-7	-	TGTGCCATCAGTGAGTTGGACCGGGACAGGGGGCTTCGTGAGCAGTACTTC	CAISELDRDRGLREQYF
TRBD2	13	TRBV30	TRBJ2-1	-	TGTGCCTTAGCGGGGGCGCTTTACAATGAGCAGTTCTTC	CALAGALYNEQFF
-	16	TRBV4-3	TRBJ2-1	-	TGCGCCAGCAGCCAAGAGAACCGGGGGCTCGGGAATGAGCAGTTCTTC	CASSQENRGLGNEQFF
-	16	TRBV7-9	TRBJ2-1	-	TGTGCCAGCAGCCCATTCGTTAGTGGGAGGCACCAGGAGCAGTTCTTC	CASSPFVSGRHQEQFF
-	15	TRBV7-8	TRBJ1-1	-	TGTGCCAGCAGCTTTGCCGGACGGATTCGAAAATGGGCTTTCTTT	CASSFAGRIRKWAFF
-	15	TRBV7-2	TRBJ2-2	-	TGTGCCAGCAGTTTAAACCCGCAGGGATCCGGGGAGCTGTTTTTT	CASSLNPQGSGELFF
-	13	TRBV7-9	TRBJ1-4	-	TGTGCCAGCAGCTTCAGGGTAGGCGAAAAACTGTTTTTT	CASSFRVGEKLFF
-	19	TRBV14	TRBJ2-7	-	TGTGCCAGCAGCCAAAGGCGAGGGGGTCGCCGCCGTTCCTCCTACGAGCAGTACTTC	CASSQRRGGRRRSSYEQYF
-	13	TRBV6-5	TRBJ2-7	-	TGTGCCAGCACTTCCCTGATCTCCTACGAGCAGTACTTC	CASTSLISYEQYF
-	14	TRBV7-9	TRBJ1-1	-	TGTGCCAGCAGCCTATCGTATGGGGGCACTGAAGCTTTCTTT	CASSLSYGGTEAFF
-	15	TRBV5-4	TRBJ2-1	-	TGTGCCAGCAGCTTAACATCTCGGGTTTACAATGAGCAGTTCTTC	CASSLTSRVYNEQFF
TRBD1	15	TRBV27	TRBJ1-4	-	TGTGCCAGCAGGGCAACAGGGGGCGCAGGTGAAAAACTGTTTTTT	CASRATGGAGEKLFF
-	14	TRBV7-9	TRBJ2-5	-	TGTGCCAGCAGCTTACCCGTACCTCAAGAGACCCAGTACTTC	CASSLPVPQETQYF
-	16	TRBV6-5	TRBJ1-4	-	TGTGCCAGCAGTTACTCGGGACGGCGCCTCCCCTGGGAACTGTTTTTT	CASSYSGRRLPWELFF
-	14	TRBV6-1	TRBJ1-4	-	TGTGCCAGCAGTGAATTGACAGGCGGAGAAAAACTGTTTTTT	CASSELTGGEKLFF
-	16	TRBV4-2	TRBJ1-2	-	TGTGCCAGCAGCCAAGAAACGACCTTTGGCGGGTTTGGCTACACCTTC	CASSQETTFGGFGYTF
-	15	TRBV28	TRBJ2-7	-	TGTGCCATCGAATCCGGGGCAGGGGGGTCCTACGAGCAGTACTTC	CAIESGAGGSYEQYF
TRBD2	19	TRBV27	TRBJ2-2	-	TGTGCCAGCAGTTTATCGAATAGCGGGAGTGGACGGAACACCGGGGAGCTGTTTTTT	CASSLSNSGSGRNTGELFF
-	13	TRBV6-5	TRBJ1-1	-	TGTGCCAGCAGTTACGGACAGAGAGGTGAAGCTTTCTTT	CASSYGQRGEAFF
TRBD1	15	TRBV15	TRBJ1-2	-	TGTGCCACCAGCAGAGATATGGCAACAGGGGTTGGCTACACCTTC	CATSRDMATGVGYTF
TRBD1	13	TRBV11-2	TRBJ2-2	-	TGTGCCAGCAGCTCAGGGACAGGCGGGGAGCTGTTTTTT	CASSSGTGGELFF
-	14	TRBV2	TRBJ2-7	-	TGTGCCAGCAGTGAAGCGCGGAGGGGTTACGAGCAGTACTTC	CASSEARRGYEQYF
-	13	TRBV11-2	TRBJ1-2	-	TGTGCCAGCAGTTCTGGACAGAACTATGGCTACACCTTC	CASSSGQNYGYTF
-	13	TRBV2	TRBJ1-2	-	TGTGCCAGCAGTCCGGAGAGTTTATATGGCTACACCTTC	CASSPESLYGYTF
TRBD1	16	TRBV7-2	TRBJ1-3	-	TGTGCCAGCAGCCTAGAAGGACAGGGATCTGGAAACACCATATATTTT	CASSLEGQGSGNTIYF
-	13	TRBV25-1	TRBJ1-2	-	TGTGCCAGCAGTGACCGAGACATCTATGGCTACACCTTC	CASSDRDIYGYTF
TRBD2	14	TRBV9	TRBJ2-1	-	TGTGCCAGCAGCGTAAGGAGCGGGGGGACTAAGCAGTTCTTC	CASSVRSGGTKQFF
-	15	TRBV7-2	TRBJ1-2	-	TGTGCCAGCAGCTTAGCCTATGGGGAGCAGGATGGCTACACCTTC	CASSLAYGEQDGYTF
-	15	TRBV7-3	TRBJ1-1	once	TGTGCCAGCAGCCCCGGGCACACACCGAACACTGAAGCTTTCTTT	CASSPGHTPNTEAFF
TRBD1	15	TRBV4-3	TRBJ1-1	-	TGCGCCAGCAGCTACGAGGCAGGGGGCCTCGTTGAAGCTTTCTTT	CASSYEAGGLVEAFF
-	15	TRBV7-2	TRBJ1-5	-	TGTGCCAGCAGCTTAGCTGGCCAGGCCCGGGAGCCCCAGCATTTT	CASSLAGQAREPQHF
TRBD1	17	TRBV18	TRBJ2-2	-	TGTGCCAGCTCACCCCTGACAGGGACGCCGAACACCGGGGAGCTGTTTTTT	CASSPLTGTPNTGELFF
-	16	TRBV19	TRBJ1-4	-	TGTGCCAGTAGTTCCTCGGACAGTTCAACTAATGAAAAACTGTTTTTT	CASSSSDSSTNEKLFF
-	16	TRBV7-9	TRBJ1-6	-	TGTGCCAGCACCCCGGGGGGCAGTTTATATAATTCACCCCTCCACTTT	CASTPGGSLYNSPLHF
TRBD1	15	TRBV30	TRBJ1-6	-	TGTGCCTGGGGAACGTTACAGGGGTGGAATTCACCCCTCCACTTT	CAWGTLQGWNSPLHF
TRBD2	15	TRBV7-8	TRBJ2-7	-	TGTGCCAGCAGCCAATTCGCTAGCGGTTCCTACGAGCAGTACTTC	CASSQFASGSYEQYF
-	13	TRBV2	TRBJ1-1	-	TGTGCCAGCAGTGTTAACACGAACACTGAAGCTTTCTTT	CASSVNTNTEAFF
-	15	TRBV7-9	TRBJ2-3	-	TGTGCCAGCAGCTCCCCGGCACTTCGGGCAGATACGCAGTATTTT	CASSSPALRADTQYF
-	12	TRBV5-4	TRBJ2-1	-	TGTGCCAGCAGCTTGGACCACAATGAGCAGTTCTTC	CASSLDHNEQFF
TRBD1	15	TRBV4-2	TRBJ1-5	-	TGTGCCAGCAGCCCGGGACAGGGGGGTTTTCAGCCCCAGCATTTT	CASSPGQGGFQPQHF
TRBD2	15	TRBV4-2	TRBJ2-2	-	TGTGCCAGCAGCCAAGACACTAGCGGGACCGGGGAGCTGTTTTTT	CASSQDTSGTGELFF
TRBD1	13	TRBV6-5	TRBJ1-1	-	TGTGCCAGCAGCTCGGGACAGGGCACTGAAGCTTTCTTT	CASSSGQGTEAFF
-	14	TRBV28	TRBJ2-6	-	TGTGCCAGCAGTTTAGGCTCTGGGGCCAACGTCCTGACTTTC	CASSLGSGANVLTF
-	14	TRBV2	TRBJ1-5	-	TGTGCCAGCAGAGAGAGGGGAGGACCTCAGCCCCAGCATTTT	CASRERGGPQPQHF
-	12	TRBV7-6	TRBJ2-1	-	TGTGCCAGCAGCTTGTTAAACAATGAGCAGTTCTTC	CASSLLNNEQFF
-	15	TRBV5-4	TRBJ2-2	-	TGTGCCAGCAGCGCCGGGGCAGGATTAACCGGGGAGCTGTTTTTT	CASSAGAGLTGELFF
-	14	TRBV10-3	TRBJ1-5	-	TGTGCCATCAGTGAGTCATCCCGCAATCAGCCCCAGCATTTT	CAISESSRNQPQHF
-	15	TRBV5-4	TRBJ2-5	-	TGTGCCAGCAGCCGGAGGACGGCGGACCAAGAGACCCAGTACTTC	CASSRRTADQETQYF
-	15	TRBV18	TRBJ1-1	-	TGTGCCAGCTCACTCGGGGGTGGAGAGAACACTGAAGCTTTCTTT	CASSLGGGENTEAFF
-	14	TRBV7-9	TRBJ1-3	-	TGTGCCAGCAGCTTTCAGTTCTCTGGAAACACCATATATTTT	CASSFQFSGNTIYF
-	17	TRBV7-3	TRBJ2-3	-	TGTGCCAGCAGCTTAACGCCAAGTAATTCTGGGGCAGATACGCAGTATTTT	CASSLTPSNSGADTQYF
-	15	TRBV19	TRBJ1-2	-	TGTGCCAGTAGTATAGGCGAGGAGCAGAACTATGGCTACACCTTC	CASSIGEEQNYGYTF
-	14	TRBV4-3	TRBJ2-1	once	TGCGCCAGCAGCCAGAACAGGGCCGGGGCTGAGCAGTTCTTC	CASSQNRAGAEQFF
-	17	TRBV5-1	TRBJ1-4	-	TGCGCCAGCAGCTTGGCACCCAACATAGCGGGTAATGAAAAACTGTTTTTT	CASSLAPNIAGNEKLFF
-	14	TRBV6-1	TRBJ1-6	-	TGTGCCAGCAGTTTCAGGAGTTCTAATTCACCCCTCCACTTT	CASSFRSSNSPLHF
-	16	TRBV4-1	TRBJ2-1	-	TGCGCCAGCAGCCGCCAATCATCCCCCGGCTACAATGAGCAGTTCTTC	CASSRQSSPGYNEQFF
-	16	TRBV18	TRBJ2-5	once	TGTGCCAGCTCACCACCAACCGGTACTTCAAAGGAGACCCAGTACTTC	CASSPPTGTSKETQYF
-	13	TRBV18	TRBJ1-4	few	TGTGCCAGCTCACCAGCAACTAATGAAAAACTGTTTTTT	CASSPATNEKLFF